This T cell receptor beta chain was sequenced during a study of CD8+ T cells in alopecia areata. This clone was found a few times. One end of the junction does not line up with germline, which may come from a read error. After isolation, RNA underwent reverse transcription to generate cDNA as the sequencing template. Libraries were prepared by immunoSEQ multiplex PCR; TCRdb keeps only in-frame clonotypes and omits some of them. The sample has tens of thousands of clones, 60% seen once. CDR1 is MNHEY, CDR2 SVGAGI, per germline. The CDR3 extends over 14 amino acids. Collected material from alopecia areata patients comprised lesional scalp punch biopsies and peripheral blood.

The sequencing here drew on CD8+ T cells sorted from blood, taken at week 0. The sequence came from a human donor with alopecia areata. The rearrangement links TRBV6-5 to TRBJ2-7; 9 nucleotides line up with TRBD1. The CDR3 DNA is TGTGCCAGCAGGGTGACAGGGGGTTCCTCCGAGCAGTACTTC. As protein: CASRVTGGSSEQYF.